These 19 T cell receptor beta chains were all obtained from the same sample, sequenced in a study of T cell responses to AZD1222 COVID-19 vaccine. TCRdb's table, derived via immunoSEQ multiplex PCR, lists solely in-frame clones and lacks some. The data contain fewer than 150,000 clones, roughly nine tenths of them singletons. The specimen comprised peripheral blood, sampled on day 0 of AZD1222 vaccination. The receptors derive from an adult in good health.

J is TRBJ1-5 and V is TRBV9, with 7 positions matching TRBD1. J lost 7 bases, V lost 3 bases, and 7 bases had no gene match. The CDR3 contains 14 residues. From germline, CDR1 is SGDLS and CDR2 YYNGEE. The CDR3 nucleotides read TGTGCCAGCAGCGAGGGGGCTAGCAGCCAGCCCCAGCATTTT. This translates into CASSEGASSQPQHF.

This clone has only one observation. The V call is TRBV9, the J call TRBJ2-7; D is perhaps TRBD1 (6 bases). Germline CDR1 reads SGDLS; CDR2 reads YYNGEE. This CDR3 is 14 amino acids long. Trimming took 6 bases from V and 0 from J, leaving 13 bases between them. The CDR3 DNA reads as TGTGCCAGCACCCCGACAGGTACCTCCTACGAGCAGTACTTC. It codes for CASTPTGTSYEQYF.

The J gene is TRBJ1-1, the V gene TRBV30, with D unresolved. Looked up from germline, CDR1 is GTSNPN and CDR2 is SVGIG (reference sequence). Trimming pared 3 bases from V and 1 base from J, leaving 12 bases between. CDR3 length: 14 amino acids. The DNA of the CDR3 is TGTGCCTGGAGCCGTGGCAGAGCGAACACTGAAGCTTTCTTT. Residues: CAWSRGRANTEAFF. Full variable domain (outside the CDR3, taken from reference TRBV30 and TRBJ1-1): SQTIHQWPATLVQPVGSPLSLECTVEGTSNPNLYWYRQAAGRGLQLLFYSVGIGQISSEVPQNLSASRPQDRQFILSSKKLLLSDSGFYLCAWSRGRANTEAFFGQGTRLTVV.

V usage is TRBV6-5 and J usage is TRBJ1-6; 7 nucleotides agree with TRBD1. The J segment lost 0 bases and the V segment lost 4 bases, leaving 3 bases of the junction unmatched. The CDR3 has 16 amino acids. In germline, CDR1 is MNHEY, CDR2 SVGAGI. In DNA, the CDR3 is TGTGCCAGCAGTTCAGGGGACAGCTCCTATAATTCACCCCTCCACTTT. Its protein product is CASSSGDSSYNSPLHF.

This chain uses TRBV5-1 with TRBJ2-1, with unresolved D. V gave up 1 base and J gave up 0 bases, with 17 bases separating them. The germline CDR1 and CDR2 sequences are SGHRS and YFSETQ. This CDR3 has 18 residues. The DNA for the CDR3 is TGCGCCAGCAGCTTGCTGGGTACCGGGCAGAGCTCCTACAATGAGCAGTTCTTC. It translates to CASSLLGTGQSSYNEQFF.

The chain couples TRBV24-1 to TRBJ2-6; 9 positions match TRBD1. Per the germline V gene, CDR1 is KGHDR and CDR2 is SFDVKD. This CDR3 is built from 18 residues. J lost 2 bases, V lost 9 bases, and 13 bases had no gene match. The CDR3 loop is CATGAVPGQGTGANVLTF. The CDR3 nucleotides read TGTGCCACCGGCGCTGTACCGGGACAGGGAACTGGGGCCAACGTCCTGACTTTC.

The rearrangement joins TRBV30 to TRBJ1-1; D not resolved. This CDR3 spans 14 amino acids. Trimming pared 5 bases from V and 1 base from J, leaving 14 bases between. CDR1 is GTSNPN and CDR2 is SVGIG in the germline V gene (reference sequence). CDR3 coding DNA: TGTGCCTGGTCACACCGGGCTACGAACACTGAAGCTTTCTTT. This translates into CAWSHRATNTEAFF.

This clone has a handful of counts. The chain links TRBV18 to TRBJ1-2; D is ambiguous. This CDR3 comprises 16 residues. V gave up 4 bases and J gave up 7 bases, with 22 bases separating them. The germline gives CDR1 KGHSH, CDR2 LQKENI. The CDR3 coding sequence is TGTGCCAGCTCACGCACCACCCGGCCTCAGGTTGTTGGCTACACCTTC. Translation gives CASSRTTRPQVVGYTF.

The V gene is TRBV11-3, the J gene TRBJ2-2, with TRBD1 matching over 9 bases. This CDR3 is built from 14 residues. V was clipped by 4 bases and J by 6 bases; unmatched bases: 3. Looked up from germline, CDR1 is SGHNT and CDR2 is YENEEA. The CDR3 protein is CASSSGQGSGELFF. The CDR3 bases are TGTGCCAGCAGCTCCGGACAGGGGTCCGGGGAGCTGTTTTTT.

This chain joins TRBV7-3 and TRBJ1-2; possibly TRBD1 for D (5 bases). Trimming stripped 4 bases from V and 4 bases from J, with 10 bases between. The CDR3 length is 13 residues. Germline V gene sequence: CDR1 SGHTA, CDR2 FQGTGA. CDR3 bases: TGTGCCAGCAGCTCATCCAGGGTCTATGGCTACACCTTC. Amino acid sequence: CASSSSRVYGYTF.

J is TRBJ1-5 and V is TRBV18; 9 bases align to TRBD1. The CDR3 sequence is 15 residues long. Looked up from germline, CDR1 is KGHSH and CDR2 is LQKENI. V lost 5 bases to trimming and J lost 5 bases; unmatched junction nucleotides: 7. The CDR3 sequence: CASSAGQGDYQPQHF. CDR3 nucleotide sequence: TGTGCCAGCTCAGCGGGACAGGGCGATTATCAGCCCCAGCATTTT.

Only one count was recorded for this clone. This chain joins TRBV19 and TRBJ2-5; 10 bases line up with TRBD2. CDR3 size: 15 residues. J gave up 5 bases and V 3 bases, and 6 bases lay outside the gene matches. Germline CDR1 is LNHDA and CDR2 is SQIVND (reference sequence). The CDR3 nucleotides are TGTGCCAGTAGTATGGGAAGCGGGGGGGATGAGACCCAGTACTTC. It codes for CASSMGSGGDETQYF.

The rearrangement joins TRBV7-6 to TRBJ2-3; D is tentatively TRBD1 or TRBD2 (5 bases each). V lost 2 bases and J 5 bases, leaving 17 bases between the germline ends. Germline lookup yields CDR1 SGHVS and CDR2 FNYEAQ. The CDR3 loop spans 16 amino acids. For the CDR3, the DNA is TGTGCCAGCAGCTTACGGTGGGGCGAGGGAAGAGATACGCAGTATTTT. Translation gives CASSLRWGEGRDTQYF.

V usage is TRBV4-3 and J usage is TRBJ1-2; TRBD1 matches 7 bases. The CDR3 contains 17 residues. V was clipped by 4 bases and J by 4 bases; unmatched bases: 15. The V gene's germline CDR1 is LGHNA and CDR2 YSLEER. CDR3 bases: TGCGCCAGCAGCCCCCGCCCTGACAGGGCTTTTCTCTATGGCTACACCTTC. It yields the protein CASSPRPDRAFLYGYTF.

This sequence joins TRBV18 and TRBJ1-4; the D gene is possibly TRBD1 (6 bases). This CDR3 contains 15 residues. Deletions cut 0 bases from V and 7 bases from J, with 12 bases between. Looked up from germline, CDR1 is KGHSH and CDR2 is LQKENI. Here the CDR3 reads CASSPPGQGLEKLFF. The CDR3 DNA sequence: TGTGCCAGCTCACCACCTGGTCAGGGGCTTGAAAAACTGTTTTTT.

A note on this clone: One end of the junction fails to match germline, which may point to a read error. The V call is TRBV28, the J call TRBJ1-1, with D possibly being TRBD1 (6 bases). This CDR3 spans 16 amino acids. Germline V lookup: CDR1 MDHEN, CDR2 SYDVKM. The CDR3 bases are TGTGCCGGCAGTTCTCTTCGGGGACAAACGAACACTGAAGCTTTCTTT. It is translated as CAGSSLRGQTNTEAFF.

Points on this clone: This CDR3 is also generated by other DNA sequences in the sample. CDR3 sequence (DNA): TGTGCCAGCAGCGTAGGACGGCGAGAGACCCAGTACTTC. The encoded protein is CASSVGRRETQYF. The chain has TRBV9 and TRBJ2-5; D is unresolved. V was pared by 0 bases and J by 4 bases, with 7 bases between. The CDR3 sequence is 13 residues long. In germline, CDR1 is SGDLS, CDR2 YYNGEE. The full variable domain, in which reference TRBV9 and TRBJ2-5 provide the parts outside the CDR3, is DSGVTQTPKHLITATGQRVTLRCSPRSGDLSVYWYQQSLDQGLQFLIQYYNGEERAKGNILERFSAQQFPDLHSELNLSSLELGDSALYFCASSVGRRETQYFGPGTRLLVL.

This chain links TRBV5-4 with TRBJ2-6; unclear D gene. The CDR3 loop spans 16 amino acids. V was pared by 4 bases and J by 4 bases, with 15 bases between. Germline V gene lookup returns CDR1 SGHNT and CDR2 YYREEE (reference sequence). CDR3 sequence: CASSAGPPAGANVLTF. The CDR3 nucleotides read TGTGCCAGCAGCGCCGGTCCGCCGGCGGGGGCCAACGTCCTGACTTTC. Using reference TRBV5-4 and TRBJ2-6 for the parts outside the CDR3, the full variable domain is ETGVTQSPTHLIKTRGQQVTLRCSSQSGHNTVSWYQQALGQGPQFIFQYYREEENGRGNFPPRFSGLQFPNYSSELNVNALELDDSALYLCASSAGPPAGANVLTFGAGSRLTVL.

The chain carries TRBV24-1 and TRBJ2-3; D might be TRBD1 (6 bases). The ends were cut back, 5 bases at V and 0 bases at J, with 14 bases in the middle. The CDR3 has 16 residues. Germline V gives CDR1 KGHDR, CDR2 SFDVKD. The CDR3 DNA reads TGTGCCACCAGTGGGTTTCGTGGGGGCAGCACAGATACGCAGTATTTT. This sequence encodes CATSGFRGGSTDTQYF.